This T cell receptor beta chain was profiled in a study of T cell responses to AZD1222 COVID-19 vaccine. Study-wide points: Only a handful of AZD1222 recipients were seropositive at baseline.

This CDR3 is built from 14 residues. Germline trimming cut 7 bases from V and 6 bases from J; bases unmatched to any gene: 11. Per germline, CDR1 MDHEN and CDR2 SYDVKM. Profiled with immunoSEQ multiplex PCR; TCRdb holds only in-frame clones, not every one. The sample records roughly 170,000 clones, roughly 87% being singletons. As concerns this clone: The antigen remains undetermined.

This chain connects TRBV28 to TRBJ2-7, with TRBD1 matching over 8 bases. This sequence was found in an adult in good health. The specimen was peripheral blood, collected on day 0 of AZD1222 vaccination. The CDR3 sequence: CASTSADRALEQYF. The CDR3 nucleotides read TGTGCCAGCACCTCGGCGGACAGGGCCCTCGAGCAGTACTTC.